Shown below are 5 T cell receptor beta chains from a single sample sequenced in a study of blood T cells in healthy people across ages. The authors ran a second PCR of about 6 to 11 cycles using a sample-barcoded 5' primer and a J-beta primer mix. TCRdb analysed the 5' RACE reads with MiXCR anew, one entry per CDR3 protein. The sample has about 620,000 distinct CDR3 sequences, roughly 21% seen once. Sequences were obtained from blood. All receptors derive from a man aged 70-80 years in good health.

The chain combines TRBV20-1 with TRBJ2-1; 9 nucleotides match TRBD2. The CDR3 contains 14 residues. V shed 0 bases, J shed 8 bases, and the junction held 5 bases outside the gene matches. Germline CDR1 is DFQATT and CDR2 is SNEGSKA (reference sequence). The CDR3 protein is CSAREREGLYEQFF. The CDR3 coding sequence is TGCAGTGCTAGAGAGCGGGAGGGGTTGTATGAGCAGTTCTTC.

This clonotype was seen repeatedly, ten times or more. The chain couples TRBV7-9 to TRBJ2-1, with a possible D match to TRBD2 (5 bases). Germline V gene sequence: CDR1 SEHNR, CDR2 FQNEAQ (reference sequence). V shed 3 bases and J shed 5 bases, with 11 bases lying between them. The CDR3 sequence is 14 residues long. The CDR3 DNA follows: TGTGCCAGCAGCTTTGAGGGTAGGAACAATGAGCAGTTCTTC. It encodes CASSFEGRNNEQFF.

The V gene is TRBV20-1, the J gene TRBJ2-1; 8 bases agree with TRBD2. Trimming took 0 bases from V and 8 from J; bases not matched to a gene: 12. This CDR3 has 16 amino acids. Germline values: CDR1 DFQATT, CDR2 SNEGSKA (reference sequence). The CDR3 DNA follows: TGCAGTGCTAGAGATTGGACTAGCATCCCCTCTGATGAGCAGTTCTTC. It specifies CSARDWTSIPSDEQFF.

This clonotype has just a few counts. This sequence joins TRBV10-1 and TRBJ2-1, with D unresolved. Germline assignment: CDR1 WNHNN and CDR2 SYGVQD (reference sequence). The CDR3 sequence is 13 residues long. Trimming took off 3 bases at V and 4 bases at J, with 7 bases between the two ends. The CDR3 region is CASSEGPYNEQFF. The CDR3 DNA is TGCGCCAGCAGTGAAGGCCCGTACAATGAGCAGTTCTTC.

On this clonotype: An end of the junction does not agree with germline; a read error may underlie this. The genes are TRBV29-1 and TRBJ2-5; 8 bases fit TRBD2. Germline-derived CDR1 and CDR2 are SQVTM and ANQGSEA. This CDR3 region has 13 residues. CDR3 nucleotide sequence: TGCAGCGACGAGCGGGAGACCTACAATGAGCAGCTCTTC. This translates into CSDERETYNEQLF.